This passage covers 17 T cell receptor beta chains from one sample sequenced in a study of monozygotic twins with inflammatory bowel disease. TCRdb re-called the 5' RACE reads and gives one entry per CDR3 protein, without DNA. Its listing shows a few hundred thousand distinct CDR3 sequences. The sequencing input was blood. These receptors originate from a human donor with ulcerative colitis or Crohn's disease, or a healthy co-twin of an affected twin (not recorded which).

The J gene is TRBJ2-2, the V gene TRBV7-2. The V gene's germline CDR1 is SGHTA and CDR2 FQGNSA. The CDR3 consists of 15 residues. The chain's CDR3 is CASSFSQVSTGELFF.

V is TRBV25-1 and J is TRBJ1-1; the D call from TCRdb, TRBD1, cannot be confirmed without DNA. CDR3 size: 14 residues. From germline, CDR1 is MGHDK and CDR2 SYGVNS. CDR3 amino acids: CASSEYGGGTEAFF.

V usage is TRBV12-3 or TRBV12-4 and J usage is TRBJ1-6. The CDR3 is made up of 13 amino acids. CDR3 region: CASTRRDSSPLHF.

The V gene is TRBV7-2, the J gene TRBJ1-4. Germline lookup yields CDR1 SGHTA and CDR2 FQGNSA. This CDR3 is built from 15 residues. The CDR3 spells CASSYASLGREKLFF.

V usage is TRBV3-1 and J usage is TRBJ2-1; TCRdb indicates TRBD2, and absent DNA this call remains unverified. The germline gives CDR1 LGHDT, CDR2 YNNKEL (reference sequence). CDR3 length: 14 amino acids. The CDR3: CASSYSGRENEQFF.

The rearrangement uses TRBV6-1 and TRBJ2-3; the TCRdb call, TRBD2, lacks DNA for checking. Per germline, CDR1 MNHNS and CDR2 SASEGT. This CDR3 region has 14 residues. CDR3 loop: CASSATGATDTQYF.

CDR3 protein: CASSLAITDEQFF. The chain joins TRBV5-4 to TRBJ2-1. Germline V gene lookup returns CDR1 SGHNT and CDR2 YYREEE (reference sequence). The CDR3 is 13 residues long.

V is TRBV20-1 and J is TRBJ2-1. Germline loops: CDR1 DFQATT, CDR2 SNEGSKA (reference sequence). The CDR3 length is 13 residues. This CDR3 reads CSARNPTNNEQFF.

The chain links TRBV12-3 or TRBV12-4 to TRBJ2-5; absent DNA, TCRdb's TRBD2 call cannot be checked. This CDR3 has 14 residues. This CDR3 is CASSPSGGEETQYF.

The genes are TRBV11-2 and TRBJ2-3; the D call of TRBD2 rests on TCRdb alone, since no DNA is present to check it. Germline V gene sequence: CDR1 SGHAT, CDR2 FQNNGV. The CDR3 contains 15 residues. The CDR3 is CASSWGSGSTDTQYF.

The gene calls are TRBV7-2 and TRBJ2-7. The CDR3 has 11 amino acids. Germline CDR1 and CDR2: SGHTA and FQGNSA. The CDR3 loop is CASSLSHEQYF.

The chain is built from TRBV25-1 and TRBJ2-5. Germline V gives CDR1 MGHDK, CDR2 SYGVNS. This CDR3 contains 14 residues. The CDR3 spells CASSEPFGQETQYF.

CDR3 residues: CASSVLDTQYF. J is TRBJ2-3 and V is TRBV13; TCRdb proposes TRBD1, but this gene call is untestable without DNA. Germline values: CDR1 PRHDT, CDR2 FYEKMQ (reference sequence). The CDR3 is 11 residues long.

The J gene is TRBJ2-5, the V gene TRBV28; TCRdb names TRBD2, which stays unverified in the absence of DNA. The CDR3 totals 15 residues. CDR1 and CDR2 (germline): MDHEN, SYDVKM. The CDR3 sequence is CASSFILAGQETQYF.

The chain is built from TRBV20-1 and TRBJ2-6; TCRdb reports TRBD2, a call that lacks DNA to check it against. The CDR3 loop spans 15 amino acids. Germline CDR1 DFQATT, CDR2 SNEGSKA (reference sequence). CDR3 loop: CSASGTLRGANVLTF.

The chain has TRBV29-1 and TRBJ2-1. The CDR3 covers 13 residues. Germline CDR1 is SQVTM and CDR2 is ANQGSEA. The CDR3 reads CSATSLGGGEQFF.

The V gene is TRBV30, the J gene TRBJ2-3. The CDR3 extends over 12 amino acids. Germline loops: CDR1 GTSNPN, CDR2 SVGIG (reference sequence). CDR3 loop: CAWSVLEDTQYF.